These 14 T cell receptor beta chains were all obtained from the same sample, sequenced in a study of T cell responses to AZD1222 COVID-19 vaccine. TCRdb's table, derived via immunoSEQ multiplex PCR, lists solely in-frame clones and lacks some. The data contain about 95,000 clones, 85% to 90% of them singletons. The source was peripheral blood, collected on day 0 of AZD1222 vaccination. The receptors were gathered from an adult in good health.

The J gene is TRBJ1-1, the V gene TRBV6-5; D gene ambiguous. This CDR3 is 14 amino acids long. V was pared by 2 bases and J by 2 bases, with 9 bases between. CDR1 and CDR2 from the germline V gene are MNHEY and SVGAGI. CDR3: CASSYATENTEAFF. In DNA, the CDR3 is TGTGCCAGCAGTTACGCCACAGAAAACACTGAAGCTTTCTTT.

CDR3 loop: CSGGDNRNTEAFF. CDR3 DNA: TGCAGCGGGGGGGATAACAGGAACACTGAAGCTTTCTTT. The rearrangement uses TRBV29-1 and TRBJ1-1; weak D call: TRBD1 (5 bases). CDR1 is SQVTM, CDR2 ANQGSEA, per germline. The CDR3 contains 13 residues. V lost 7 bases to trimming and J lost 1 base, with 13 bases between them.

The chain recombines TRBV27 with TRBJ1-6; D is undetermined. In germline, CDR1 is MNHEY, CDR2 SMNVEV (reference sequence). V was cut by 5 bases and J by 5 bases, with 13 bases left in between. This CDR3 has 15 residues. CDR3 bases: TGTGCCAGCAGTCCTCTCAGCAGAAATAATTCACCCCTCCACTTT. Its protein product is CASSPLSRNNSPLHF.

V gene TRBV7-9 combines with J gene TRBJ1-1; maybe TRBD1 (5 bases). V lost 3 bases, J lost 11 bases, and 10 bases lay in between. The CDR3 extends over 11 amino acids. Germline CDR1 SEHNR, CDR2 FQNEAQ (reference sequence). The CDR3: CASSLGESAFF. In DNA form, the CDR3 reads TGTGCCAGCAGCTTGGGGGAATCGGCTTTCTTT.

The gene calls are TRBV19 and TRBJ1-2; a possible D gene is TRBD1 (5 bases). This CDR3 comprises 13 residues. Germline values: CDR1 LNHDA, CDR2 SQIVND (reference sequence). The V and J ends lost 11 bases and 4 bases respectively, with 17 bases between them. This chain's CDR3 is CAATPGTPYGYTF. CDR3 coding DNA: TGTGCCGCCACGCCCGGGACGCCCTATGGCTACACCTTC.

V gene TRBV7-9 combines with J gene TRBJ2-2; no reliable D call. The CDR3 sequence is 14 residues long. V lost 2 bases and J lost 4, with 8 bases in between. Germline V lookup: CDR1 SEHNR, CDR2 FQNEAQ (reference sequence). The CDR3 spells CASSLNARTGELFF. The CDR3 coding sequence is TGTGCCAGCAGCTTAAACGCGCGCACCGGGGAGCTGTTTTTT.

This sequence joins TRBV6-5 and TRBJ2-7; 9 nucleotides align to TRBD1. J lost 4 bases, V lost 10 bases, and 8 bases had no gene match. The CDR3 has 13 amino acids. Germline CDR1 MNHEY, CDR2 SVGAGI. The CDR3 coding sequence is TGTGCCACCCTCAGACAGGGGGGTTACGAGCAGTACTTC. Its translation: CATLRQGGYEQYF.

The V call is TRBV6-5, the J call TRBJ2-7; no firm D call. Per germline, CDR1 MNHEY and CDR2 SVGAGI. The CDR3 sequence is 16 residues long. Trimming took off 0 bases at V and 3 bases at J, with 15 bases between the two ends. This CDR3 reads CASSYSIGQAYYEQYF. The CDR3 region has the DNA TGTGCCAGCAGTTACTCGATAGGGCAAGCCTACTACGAGCAGTACTTC.

The CDR3 DNA is TGCGCCAGCAGCCTGGGACTAGCGGGGGGTAACTACGAGCAGTACTTC. Protein: CASSLGLAGGNYEQYF. The chain carries TRBV5-1 and TRBJ2-7, with TRBD2 matching 15 bases. The CDR3 extends over 16 amino acids. Germline loops: CDR1 SGHRS, CDR2 YFSETQ. V dropped 4 bases and J dropped 3; count of bases not matched to a gene: 5.

The chain recombines TRBV28 with TRBJ1-4, with 8 bases identical to TRBD1. Trimming cost V 6 bases and J 8 bases; bases outside gene matches: 5. Germline CDR1 is MDHEN and CDR2 is SYDVKM. The CDR3 loop spans 13 amino acids. The CDR3 loop is CASRVTGGEKLFF. As DNA, the CDR3 is TGTGCCAGCAGAGTAACAGGGGGGGAAAAACTGTTTTTT.

The V gene is TRBV5-8, the J gene TRBJ2-5; 11 positions agree with TRBD2. Trimming removed 0 bases from V and 2 bases from J; junction bases left unmatched: 3. The length of the CDR3 is 16 residues. Per germline, CDR1 SGHTS and CDR2 YDEGEE. Here the CDR3 reads CASSLGLAGTQETQYF. In DNA, the CDR3 is TGTGCCAGCAGCTTGGGACTAGCGGGGACACAAGAGACCCAGTACTTC.

The J gene is TRBJ1-2, the V gene TRBV5-4; possibly TRBD1 for D (6 bases). The V gene lost 4 bases and the J gene lost 3 bases, with 16 bases spanning the gap. Germline assignment: CDR1 SGHNT and CDR2 YYREEE (reference sequence). This CDR3 is built from 15 residues. The CDR3 coding sequence is TGTGCCAGCAGCCTACCGCGAGGGGGATACTATGGCTACACCTTC. This encodes CASSLPRGGYYGYTF.

This clone was seen once. This rearrangement joins TRBV5-6 to TRBJ1-1, with D uncertain. Between the trimmed V and J ends, which lost 0 bases and 4 bases, there was a span of 13 bases. The CDR3 runs to 15 residues. CDR1 SGHDT and CDR2 YYEEEE come from the germline V gene. The CDR3 sequence is CASSLGPTRVTEAFF. The DNA of the CDR3 is TGTGCCAGCAGCTTGGGACCAACGAGAGTCACTGAAGCTTTCTTT.

The CDR3 reads CASSLRRGGNEQFF. The CDR3 nucleotides read TGTGCCAGCAGCTTGCGGCGGGGGGGAAATGAGCAGTTCTTC. The chain links TRBV11-2 to TRBJ2-1; 9 bases match TRBD2. CDR3 length: 14 residues. In germline, CDR1 is SGHAT, CDR2 FQNNGV. J lost 7 bases, V lost 3 bases, and 4 bases had no gene match. Complete variable domain (other parts from reference TRBV11-2 and TRBJ2-1): EAGVAQSPRYKIIEKRQSVAFWCNPISGHATLYWYQQILGQGPKLLIQFQNNGVVDDSQLPKDRFSAERLKGVDSTLKIQPAKLEDSAVYLCASSLRRGGNEQFFGPGTRLTVL.